This TCR beta chain was captured in a study of cytomegalovirus exposure and HLA in healthy donors. It was with 60 Vbeta and 13 Jbeta primers that the PCR ran. Libraries were prepared by immunoSEQ multiplex PCR; TCRdb keeps only in-frame clonotypes and omits some of them. The sample lists approximately 200,000 clones, approximately 79% seen once, with approximately 0.22% in the top ten. The sequence was obtained from a girl aged 2-15 years in good health and CMV-seronegative. Sample: PBMCs.

The CDR3, as DNA: TGTGCCAGCAGTTACCGACAGGGGTTGGACACTGAAGCTTTCTTT. Translated, it gives CASSYRQGLDTEAFF. The chain has TRBV6-6 and TRBJ1-1, with TRBD1 matching over 8 bases. The V and J ends lost 2 bases and 3 bases, in that order; junction bases with no gene match: 5. Germline assignment: CDR1 MNHNY and CDR2 SVGAGI (reference sequence). The CDR3 contains 15 residues.